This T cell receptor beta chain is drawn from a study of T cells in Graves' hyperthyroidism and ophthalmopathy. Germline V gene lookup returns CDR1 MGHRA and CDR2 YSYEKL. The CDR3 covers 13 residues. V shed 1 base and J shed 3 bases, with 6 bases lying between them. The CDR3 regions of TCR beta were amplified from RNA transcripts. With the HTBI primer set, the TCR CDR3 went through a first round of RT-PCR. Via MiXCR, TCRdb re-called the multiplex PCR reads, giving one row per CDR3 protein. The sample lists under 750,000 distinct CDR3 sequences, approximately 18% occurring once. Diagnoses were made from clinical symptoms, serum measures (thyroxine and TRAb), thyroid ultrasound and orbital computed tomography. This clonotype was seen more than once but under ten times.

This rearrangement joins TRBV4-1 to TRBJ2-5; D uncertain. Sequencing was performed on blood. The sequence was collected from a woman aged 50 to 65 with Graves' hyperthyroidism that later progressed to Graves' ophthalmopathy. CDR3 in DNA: TGCGCCAGCAGCCAAGGACTGAAAGAGACCCAGTACTTC. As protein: CASSQGLKETQYF.